The clone carrying this T cell receptor beta chain was counted at least ten times. This record comes from a study of T cell responses to AZD1222 COVID-19 vaccine. Using immunoSEQ multiplex PCR, the repertoire was profiled, and TCRdb retains in-frame clones only, with some absent. Of some 150,000 clones listed, 90% are singletons. V shed 0 bases and J 3 bases; nucleotides not matched to a gene: 0. The CDR3 is made up of 14 amino acids. The germline CDR1 and CDR2 sequences are MNHEY and SVGEGT. The chain couples TRBV6-2 or TRBV6-3 to TRBJ2-7, with TRBD1 identical over 9 bases. Source: peripheral blood, taken on day 0 of AZD1222 vaccination. The sequence derives from an adult in good health. The CDR3 coding sequence is TGTGCCAGCAGTTACTCGACAGGGGGCTACGAGCAGTACTTC. Amino acids: CASSYSTGGYEQYF.